This passage covers 22 T cell receptor beta chains from one sample sequenced in a study of early T cells in non-severe SARS-CoV-2 infection. TCRdb recomputed calls from the 5' RACE reads with MiXCR, one row per CDR3 protein. The table lists 55,000 to 80,000 distinct CDR3 sequences, 12% of them singletons. The sequenced material came from whole blood. The receptors were gathered from an adult who was a healthcare worker with PCR-confirmed SARS-CoV-2 infection or an uninfected control (not recorded which).

This clonotype was counted only a few times. This rearrangement joins TRBV10-3 to TRBJ2-7, with TRBD1 identical over 10 bases. Germline assignment: CDR1 ENHRY and CDR2 SYGVKD. This CDR3 has 13 amino acids. V shed 11 bases, J shed 5 bases, and the junction held 9 bases outside the gene matches. CDR3 in amino acids: CAARDRGPHEQYF. CDR3 DNA sequence: TGTGCCGCCCGGGACAGGGGACCCCACGAGCAGTACTTC.

This clonotype was seen a handful of times. The J gene is TRBJ1-4, the V gene TRBV19; 7 positions match TRBD1. In germline, CDR1 is LNHDA, CDR2 SQIVND (reference sequence). The V and J ends lost 9 bases and 8 bases, in that order; junction bases with no gene match: 9. This CDR3 contains 13 residues. The CDR3 nucleotides are TGTGCCAGCCAGACAGGGATGGACGAAAAACTGTTTTTT. This codes for CASQTGMDEKLFF.

The chain is built from TRBV4-2 and TRBJ2-1; D call uncertain. The CDR3 extends over 14 amino acids. Germline V gene data show CDR1 as LGHNA and CDR2 as YNFKEQ. Trimming took off 2 bases at V and 4 bases at J, with 9 bases between the two ends. CDR3 residues: CASSQRLPYNEQFF. In nucleotides, the CDR3 is TGTGCCAGCAGCCAAAGGTTACCATACAATGAGCAGTTCTTC.

This clonotype showed up just a few times. At one end the junction does not follow the germline gene, possibly because of a read error. The chain is built from TRBV30 and TRBJ2-3; TRBD2 aligns across 7 bases. This CDR3 has 14 amino acids. CDR1 and CDR2 (germline): GTSNPN, SVGIG (reference sequence). The CDR3 DNA sequence: TGTGTCTGGAGCGGGACCCGACACACAGATACGCAGTATTTT. This gives the protein CVWSGTRHTDTQYF.

V gene TRBV5-5 combines with J gene TRBJ1-2; perhaps TRBD1 as D (6 bases). The CDR3 is 13 amino acids. Germline values: CDR1 SGHKS, CDR2 YYEKEE (reference sequence). The germline V and J ends were trimmed by 0 bases and 6 bases, with 9 bases remaining between them. The DNA of the CDR3 is TGTGCCAGCAGCTTGGTACAGGGAGATGGCTACACCTTC. It yields the protein CASSLVQGDGYTF.

This clonotype was detected ten times or more. The CDR3 DNA reads TGTGCCAGCAGTGAACTAGCGGGAGGATATGGGGCCAACGTCCTGACTTTC. Amino acid sequence: CASSELAGGYGANVLTF. The chain joins TRBV6-1 to TRBJ2-6, with 11 bases aligning to TRBD2. From germline, CDR1 is MNHNS and CDR2 SASEGT. This CDR3 has 17 residues. After removal of 2 bases from V and 3 bases from J, the junction contained 3 bases not matched to a gene.

This clonotype was seen a few times. The chain couples TRBV6-5 to TRBJ2-7; 13 bases fit TRBD2. The CDR3 is made up of 16 amino acids. Germline CDR1 and CDR2: MNHEY and SVGAGI. The V segment lost 6 bases and the J segment 9 bases; nucleotides outside the gene matches: 14. The CDR3 region is CASRPSTGTSGVGQYF. The CDR3 nucleotides read TGTGCCAGCAGGCCCTCGACCGGGACTAGCGGGGTAGGGCAGTACTTC.

This clonotype was recorded at least ten times. This chain links TRBV7-2 with TRBJ2-1; D remains unclear. Looked up from germline, CDR1 is SGHTA and CDR2 is FQGNSA. V dropped 2 bases and J dropped 8 bases, with 10 bases sitting between them. This CDR3 is built from 13 residues. The CDR3 sequence is CASSLFYSHEQFF. CDR3 in DNA: TGTGCCAGCAGCTTATTTTATAGTCATGAGCAGTTCTTC. Looking up the rest from reference TRBV7-2 and TRBJ2-1 gives the full variable domain: GAGVSQSPSNKVTEKGKDVELRCDPISGHTALYWYRQSLGQGLEFLIYFQGNSAPDKSGLPSDRFSAERTGGSVSTLTIQRTQQEDSAVYLCASSLFYSHEQFFGPGTRLTVL.

The table lists this clonotype with many counts. The genes are TRBV27 and TRBJ1-3; D is undetermined. CDR3 size: 16 residues. Germline assignment: CDR1 MNHEY and CDR2 SMNVEV (reference sequence). The ends were cut back, 5 bases at V and 0 bases at J, with 14 bases in the middle. The CDR3 loop is CASSISGIFSGNTIYF. The CDR3 DNA is TGTGCCAGCAGTATCTCCGGGATATTCTCTGGAAACACCATATATTTT.

J is TRBJ2-2 and V is TRBV7-6, with D unclear. V lost 5 bases and J 2 bases, leaving 9 bases between the germline ends. The CDR3 sequence is 14 residues long. CDR1 is SGHVS, CDR2 FNYEAQ, per germline. The CDR3 region has the DNA TGTGCCAGCAGCATACAACTAAACACCGGGGAGCTGTTTTTT. It translates to CASSIQLNTGELFF.

The table lists this clonotype with a few counts. This sequence joins TRBV12-3 or TRBV12-4 and TRBJ2-7; D unclear. Trimming took off 3 bases at V and 0 bases at J, with 3 bases between the two ends. The CDR3 sequence is 12 residues long. DNA of the CDR3: TGTGCCAGCAGTTTCACCTCCTACGAGCAGTACTTC. This gives the protein CASSFTSYEQYF.

This clonotype was seen many times. This sequence joins TRBV7-6 and TRBJ2-3, with 10 bases lining up with TRBD2. The CDR3 loop spans 16 amino acids. V shed 5 bases, J shed 10 bases, and the junction held 15 bases outside the gene matches. Germline assignment: CDR1 SGHVS and CDR2 FNYEAQ. The CDR3 loop reads CASSQAGRLAGHPQYF. The CDR3 coding sequence is TGTGCCAGCAGCCAGGCGGGGAGACTAGCGGGCCACCCGCAGTATTTT.

In its sample, this clonotype was seen a few times. The chain carries TRBV6-4 and TRBJ2-2, with D hard to call. The V gene's germline CDR1 is MRHNA and CDR2 SNTAGT. V was pared by 4 bases and J by 4 bases, with 10 bases between. This CDR3 is 14 amino acids long. CDR3 residues: CASSAFTFTGELFF. The CDR3 DNA reads TGTGCCAGCAGTGCTTTTACGTTCACCGGGGAGCTGTTTTTT.

This clonotype was seen repeatedly, ten times or more. The chain couples TRBV6-2 or TRBV6-3 to TRBJ2-7; weak D call: TRBD1 (5 bases). There are 12 residues in the CDR3. Germline CDR1 is MNHEY and CDR2 is SVGEGT. Trimming shortened V by 6 bases and J by 1 base, and 7 bases separated the two germline ends. CDR3 residues: CASRTDSYEQYF. CDR3 nucleotides: TGTGCCAGCAGGACAGATTCCTACGAGCAGTACTTC.

This clonotype came up many times. V gene TRBV5-1 combines with J gene TRBJ1-1, with a tentative D call TRBD1 (5 bases). From germline, CDR1 is SGHRS and CDR2 YFSETQ. The V gene lost 0 bases and the J gene lost 5 bases, with 14 bases spanning the gap. This CDR3 is 15 amino acids long. The CDR3 DNA follows: TGCGCCAGCAGCTTGGCCGGGGCCCTGGGTACTGAAGCTTTCTTT. Translated, it gives CASSLAGALGTEAFF.

This clonotype was detected many times. This chain links TRBV29-1 with TRBJ2-5; D not certain. V was pared by 4 bases and J by 1 base, with 7 bases between. CDR3 size: 12 residues. CDR1 and CDR2 from the germline V gene are SQVTM and ANQGSEA. The CDR3 region is CSVGPRQETQYF. In nucleotides, the CDR3 is TGCAGCGTTGGTCCCCGCCAAGAGACCCAGTACTTC. Filled out from reference TRBV29-1 and TRBJ2-5, the complete variable domain reads SAVISQKPSRDICQRGTSLTIQCQVDSQVTMMFWYRQQPGQSLTLIATANQGSEATYESGFVIDKFPISRPNLTFSTLTVSNMSPEDSSIYLCSVGPRQETQYFGPGTRLLVL.

This clonotype was detected once. This chain connects TRBV30 to TRBJ2-4; 8 bases match TRBD1. J gave up 1 base and V 5 bases, and 4 bases lay outside the gene matches. The CDR3 spans 14 residues. The V gene's germline CDR1 is GTSNPN and CDR2 SVGIG (reference sequence). CDR3 region: CAWRQGFAKNIQYF. The CDR3, as DNA: TGTGCCTGGCGACAGGGGTTTGCCAAAAACATTCAGTACTTC.

In its sample, this clonotype was seen many times. The chain couples TRBV12-3 or TRBV12-4 to TRBJ2-1; 7 nucleotides line up with TRBD1. The junction had 12 bases not matched to a gene; V was cut back by 5 bases and J by 8 bases. CDR3 size: 15 residues. The CDR3 loop is CASSPGQSDVHEQFF. The CDR3, as DNA: TGTGCCAGCAGTCCGGGACAGTCGGATGTCCATGAGCAGTTCTTC.

As for this clonotype: Given a much more abundant clone one base away, this may be a read error. The DNA for the CDR3 is TGTGCCAGCAGCTACCATGACAATCACCCCCAGCATTTT. This encodes CASSYHDNHPQHF. This rearrangement joins TRBV3-1 to TRBJ1-5; no clear D. This CDR3 contains 13 residues. The germline V gene encodes CDR1 LGHDT and CDR2 YNNKEL (reference sequence).

The V gene is TRBV11-3, the J gene TRBJ2-2; no clear D. Germline V lookup: CDR1 SGHNT, CDR2 YENEEA. V was shortened by 6 bases and J by 5 bases, with 10 bases between the two germline ends. CDR3 length equals 13 residues. As DNA, the CDR3 is TGTGCCAGCAGTCCTCGAAGGACCGGGGAGCTGTTTTTT. Its protein is CASSPRRTGELFF.

V usage is TRBV7-6 and J usage is TRBJ2-3; tentatively, D is TRBD2 (5 bases). The germline V gene encodes CDR1 SGHVS and CDR2 FNYEAQ. The length of the CDR3 is 17 residues. With 1 base removed from V and 3 bases from J, the gap between germline ends came to 17 bases. CDR3 amino acids: CASSLGAVGGLTDTQYF. CDR3 in DNA: TGTGCCAGCAGCTTAGGAGCGGTTGGCGGGTTGACAGATACGCAGTATTTT.

This chain joins TRBV27 and TRBJ2-2, with a tentative D call TRBD2 (6 bases). V was shortened by 8 bases and J by 3 bases, with 16 bases between the two germline ends. This CDR3 region has 15 residues. The germline V gene encodes CDR1 MNHEY and CDR2 SMNVEV (reference sequence). Here the CDR3 reads CASGALGGHTGELFF. CDR3 DNA: TGTGCCAGCGGGGCTCTCGGGGGTCACACCGGGGAGCTGTTTTTT.